The entry below describes one T cell receptor beta chain. In this sample, this clonotype turned up a few times. Its antigen remains unidentified. One end of the junction fails to match germline, which may point to a read error. This record belongs to a study of T cells in Graves' hyperthyroidism and ophthalmopathy (dated by TCRdb to between 2017 and 2020). Background for the entire study: Peripheral blood samples were taken at the time of initial diagnosis, prior to any treatment. For training and testing, the 100 or so patients in the discovery cohort were randomly divided in a 7:3 ratio. The study also compared thyroid tissue and blood T-cell repertoires from about six Graves' hyperthyroidism patients. TCR Vbeta CDR3 sequencing of 135 peripheral blood samples (roughly 41 ophthalmopathy, about 75 hyperthyroidism and approximately 17 progressor patients) is reported in the paper. An independent validation cohort of fewer than 20 hyperthyroidism patients and approximately 15 patients who later progressed to ophthalmopathy tested prospective prediction of ophthalmopathy. Once sampling was done, hyperthyroidism patients were given methimazole at a starting dose of 30 mg daily, whereas ophthalmopathy patients were given high-dose intravenous methylprednisolone. TCR V-J signatures able to tell the groups apart were searched for in a discovery cohort of 100 patients, of whom around 43 had Graves' ophthalmopathy and some 60 had stable Graves' hyperthyroidism. Here is what the overall study found, with its caveats: Ophthalmopathy was separated from stable hyperthyroidism by a 13 V-J signature model, with roughly 88% sensitivity and approximately 81% specificity obtained in cross-validation and 80%/75% obtained in testing. Most expanded thyroid clonotypes (frequency above 0.001) were also detected in blood, a finding suggesting that blood repertoires may reflect thyroid immune responses. No statistical method was used to fix the sample size in advance, and group allocation was not hidden from the investigators. During validation, the model predicted progression to ophthalmopathy a median of about 6.5 months ahead of onset, with roughly 65% sensitivity and almost 75% specificity.

In the ophthalmopathy patients, disease was moderately to severely active, with a Clinical Activity Score of 3 or more, a NOSPECS grade of 4 or more, and a duration of less than 3 months. Exclusion was applied to patients with uncontrolled infections, other autoimmune diseases, pregnancy or lactation. Diagnoses relied on clinical symptoms, serum thyroxine and TRAb, thyroid ultrasound and orbital computed tomography. Ficoll-Paque density gradient centrifugation was used to isolate PBMCs from about 9.4 ml of fresh peripheral blood. Trizol reagent was used to extract total RNA, and RNA quality was then checked on an Agilent 2100 Bioanalyzer. TCR beta CDR3 regions were amplified from RNA transcripts. The TCR CDR3 was subjected to a first round of RT-PCR using the HTBI primer set and the Qiagen OneStep RT-PCR kit. A second multiplex PCR round built the libraries, followed by size selection and purification. The libraries were sequenced on an Illumina HiSeq2000 using paired-end 100 bp reads. On the authors' methods: SOAPnuke was used to process the raw data, with reads discarded if the reads contained adapters or uncalled bases, had a mean Phred below 15, or lacked an exact constant-primer or identifier match. High-quality paired reads were merged with COPE v1.2.5, and unique nucleotide sequences were defined as clonotypes. MiTCR v1.1 was used to align the clonotypes against IMGT TRBV, TRBD and TRBJ reference segments. The analysis was restricted to V-J combinations with a frequency above 0.0001, which together covered 99.2% of the repertoires. A TCS score was defined as the ratio of F50 (clonal expansion) to E x V (chaos), with BLOSUM62-based TCRdist applied between CDR3 peptides within each V-J. Welch's t-statistics and random forest reduced fewer than 550 V-J features to under 15, which were used in a naive Bayes classifier (R e1071). In TCRdb, the public reads were trimmed at Q25 with fastp and aligned with MiXCR, with productive beta chains retained. Each CDR3 protein appears once, grouped with its most common genes and DNA. V and J calls and clone size were set by TCRdb, not the authors. The sample yields fewer than 450,000 distinct CDR3 sequences; 15% to 20% were counted once. The ten largest clonotypes hold 40% to 45% of the sample.

CDR1 and CDR2 were assigned from the germline V gene (reference sequence) as LGHDT and YNNKEL. Measured from the cysteine to the phenylalanine, the CDR3 is 17 residues long. The sequence is cut down to CDR3 DNA, 51 bases in frame from base 1. The sequence was collected from a man between 18 and 35 years old with Graves' ophthalmopathy. Recombination connected TRBV3-1 to TRBJ2-7; TRBD1 fits 7 bases in the junction. Sequencing input: blood. The bases are TGCGCCAGCAGCCACCCGCCGGACAGGCCAGGCCCCTACGAGCAGTACTTC. The resulting protein is CASSHPPDRPGPYEQYF.